The source of this TCR beta chain is a study of identical twins. Study findings and constraints: Out-of-frame beta chain sequences displayed weaker excess sharing between twins. The study found excess low generation probability among twin-shared out-of-frame alpha sequences.

MiXCR, run by TCRdb on the 5' RACE reads, gives a single entry per CDR3 protein. The data contain roughly 290,000 distinct CDR3 sequences, roughly 8.6% of them singletons. Trimming removed 0 bases from V and 10 bases from J; junction bases left unmatched: 7. This CDR3 spans 14 amino acids. CDR1 is SGHDT, CDR2 YYEEEE, per germline. This clonotype was detected many times. Its antigen is not identified. These sequences were also reported in another study, on yellow fever vaccine responses in identical twins.

This TCR was sampled from a woman aged 18-29 years in good health. Source material: memory (CD45RO+) T cells sorted from blood. This chain links TRBV5-6 with TRBJ1-1, with 9 bases that match TRBD1. CDR3 residues: CASSLVGTGSGAFF. CDR3 in DNA: TGTGCCAGCAGCTTGGTTGGGACAGGGTCTGGAGCTTTCTTT.